A single sample gave rise to the 10 T cell receptor beta chains below, sequenced in a study of blood T cell repertoires in COVID-19 (dated by TCRdb to between 2020 and 2021). Receptors were amplified or captured by the immunoSEQ multiplex PCR assay. TCRdb took this table from immuneACCESS and kept in-frame rearrangements with V and J called. Such tables lack part of the clones; where checked against another copy, unresolved V genes explain under half of the gap, and the rest is unexplained. The sample table holds under 250,000 clones, of which 84% were seen once. Together, the top ten hold less than 2% of the sample. The sample consisted of peripheral blood. Receptor source: a woman aged 40 to 49 who had recovered from COVID-19.

The chain joins TRBV5-6 to TRBJ1-1, with TRBD1 as a possible D gene (5 bases). V lost 4 bases and J 0 bases, leaving 16 bases between the germline ends. CDR3 size: 16 residues. Germline CDR1 and CDR2: SGHDT and YYEEEE. The CDR3 sequence is CASSPARANLNTEAFF. CDR3 DNA sequence: TGTGCCAGCAGCCCTGCCAGGGCGAACTTGAACACTGAAGCTTTCTTT.

This rearrangement joins TRBV10-3 to TRBJ2-2; TRBD1 is a possible D gene (6 bases). In germline, CDR1 is ENHRY, CDR2 SYGVKD. CDR3 length: 15 amino acids. V lost 8 bases and J lost 0, with 13 bases in between. The CDR3 nucleotides are TGTGCCATCGGGGGCGCCGCTTCGAACACCGGGGAGCTGTTTTTT. As protein: CAIGGAASNTGELFF.

The chain is built from TRBV5-1 and TRBJ2-7; 8 bases match TRBD1. V shed 0 bases and J 2 bases; nucleotides not matched to a gene: 7. Per the germline V gene, CDR1 is SGHRS and CDR2 is YFSETQ. CDR3 length equals 16 residues. CDR3 loop: CASSLAVTGGAYEQYF. The CDR3 region has the DNA TGCGCCAGCAGCTTGGCCGTTACAGGGGGAGCCTACGAGCAGTACTTC.

The chain recombines TRBV7-3 with TRBJ1-6; 8 bases map to TRBD1. V lost 5 bases, J lost 8 bases, and 5 bases stayed unmatched. The CDR3 covers 14 residues. From germline, CDR1 is SGHTA and CDR2 FQGTGA. CDR3 nucleotides: TGTGCCAGCAGCCCACAGGGGGGGGATTCACCCCTCCACTTT. Translated, it gives CASSPQGGDSPLHF.

The V gene is TRBV19, the J gene TRBJ2-3; tentative D call: TRBD2 (5 bases). Deletions cut 4 bases from V and 8 bases from J, with 28 bases between. The CDR3 has 18 residues. Germline CDR1 reads LNHDA; CDR2 reads SQIVND (reference sequence). CDR3 sequence reads: CASSTPTGRSGLSVTQYF. The CDR3 bases are TGTGCCAGTAGTACCCCCACGGGGAGAAGCGGATTGTCGGTTACGCAGTATTTT.

This CDR3 is CASSYSGAGEYEKLFF. In nucleotides, the CDR3 is TGTGCCAGCAGTTACTCTGGAGCAGGGGAGTATGAAAAACTGTTTTTT. The chain couples TRBV6-5 to TRBJ1-4; possible D gene TRBD1, 6 bases. The CDR3 length is 16 residues. The germline V gene has CDR1 MNHEY and CDR2 SVGAGI. V lost 0 bases and J lost 6, with 14 bases in between.

The V gene is TRBV5-1, the J gene TRBJ1-4; 7 nucleotides match TRBD1. This CDR3 contains 14 residues. Trimming removed 1 base from V and 8 bases from J; junction bases left unmatched: 5. Per germline, CDR1 SGHRS and CDR2 YFSETQ. The CDR3, as DNA: TGCGCCAGCAGCTTGACAGGGGCGGGGGAAAAACTGTTTTTT. Its protein is CASSLTGAGEKLFF.

The V call is TRBV19, the J call TRBJ1-5; the D gene is possibly TRBD1 (5 bases). This CDR3 is 15 amino acids long. Germline-derived CDR1 and CDR2 are LNHDA and SQIVND (reference sequence). The ends were cut back, 10 bases at V and 1 base at J, with 17 bases in the middle. For the CDR3, the DNA is TGTGCCACTTCTTGGGGGGTGATGAGCAATCAGCCCCAGCATTTT. Translated, it gives CATSWGVMSNQPQHF.

The gene calls are TRBV11-2 and TRBJ2-1; 16 bases map to TRBD2. CDR1 and CDR2 (germline): SGHAT, FQNNGV. Losses at the gene ends were 5 bases for V and 2 bases for J; bases not matched to a gene: 6. The CDR3 extends over 18 amino acids. The CDR3 loop reads CASSDPGTSGGAYNEQFF. DNA for the CDR3: TGTGCCAGCAGCGATCCCGGGACTAGCGGGGGGGCCTACAATGAGCAGTTCTTC.

The rearrangement joins TRBV7-8 to TRBJ1-4; 8 bases fit TRBD1. Germline CDR1 and CDR2: SGHVS and FQNEAQ. V was pared by 5 bases and J by 0 bases, with 17 bases of the junction left unmatched. The CDR3 sequence is 20 residues long. CDR3 DNA sequence: TGTGCCAGCAGCAAGAGGCCCGGACAGGGAACGGCGACAACTAATGAAAAACTGTTTTTT. Translating it yields CASSKRPGQGTATTNEKLFF.